This T cell receptor (beta chain) was identified in a study of Ad26.COV2.S vaccination and SARS-CoV-2 variants. The study's findings and limits: Breadth measured for non-spike TCRs was similar across vaccine and placebo recipients.

A note on this clone: Antigen specificity is unknown.

Described treatment: roughly 19 received Ad26.COV2.S at low or high dose, single or two shots; several received placebo; per-sample allocation not given. Each sample was drawn 63 days after the first injection (of vaccine or placebo). Here immunoSEQ multiplex PCR was the method, and the copy in TCRdb shows in-frame clones only, minus some. This table holds a few hundred thousand clones, roughly 90% found once. The germline gives CDR1 SNHLY, CDR2 FYNNEI. The CDR3 contains 12 residues. Trimming removed 6 bases from V and 2 bases from J; junction bases left unmatched: 1. This TCR was recovered from a person between 18 and 59 years old who received the Ad26.COV2.S COVID-19 vaccine or a placebo. This specimen consisted of peripheral blood, obtained in a trial of Ad26.COV2.S vaccine versus placebo. The chain has TRBV2 and TRBJ2-7, with TRBD2 matching 7 bases. CDR3 sequence reads: CASRGLPYEQYV. The DNA of the CDR3 is TGTGCCAGCAGGGGACTACCCTACGAGCAGTACGTC.